One sample yielded the 25 T cell receptor beta chains listed below, sequenced in a study of Graves' ophthalmopathy and Graves' hyperthyroidism. The sequenced template was RNA, covering the TCR beta CDR3 region. Following a first-round RT-PCR that used HTBI primers, a second-round multiplex PCR was carried out. Each CDR3 protein gets one entry after TCRdb re-called the multiplex PCR reads with MiXCR. The table has about 400,000 distinct CDR3 sequences, 15% to 19% seen once. The source material was peripheral blood. These receptors were collected from a young woman with stable Graves' hyperthyroidism.

A remark on this clonotype: A clone one base away is much larger, so this may be a read error. The chain employs TRBV7-9 and TRBJ2-5; 12 nucleotides agree with TRBD2. This CDR3 comprises 14 residues. Per germline, CDR1 SEHNR and CDR2 FQNEAQ (reference sequence). CDR3 DNA sequence: TGTGCCAGCAGACGGACTAGCGGGGCAGAGACCAAGTACTTC. Encoded protein: CASRRTSGAETKYF.

This clonotype was counted a few times. The DNA of the CDR3 is TGCGCCAGCAGCTTGCAGGGAGGGGGAGAGACCCAGTACTTC. As protein: CASSLQGGGETQYF. The chain links TRBV5-1 to TRBJ2-5; the D gene is possibly TRBD2 (7 bases). V was cut by 1 base and J by 4 bases, with 11 bases left in between. The CDR3 loop spans 14 amino acids. From germline, CDR1 is SGHRS and CDR2 YFSETQ.

This clonotype was detected ten times or more. The chain joins TRBV12-3 or TRBV12-4 to TRBJ2-7; TRBD1 matches 8 bases. The CDR3 is 15 residues long. Trimming at V came to 5 bases and at J to 2 bases, leaving 8 bases not matched to a gene. The CDR3 nucleotides are TGTGCCAGCAGTCCGGACGGGACAGGAGCCTACGAGCAGTACTTC. It yields the protein CASSPDGTGAYEQYF.

This clonotype was seen ten or more times. The chain employs TRBV11-3 and TRBJ2-7, with 9 positions matching TRBD2. The V gene end was trimmed by 4 bases and the J gene end by 4 bases; junction bases not matched to a gene: 20. CDR1 is SGHNT, CDR2 YENEEA, per germline. CDR3 length equals 19 residues. DNA for the CDR3: TGTGCCAGCAGCTCCCGACTAGCGGTCGGGGGAGTTTTAGTATACGAGCAGTACTTC. Protein: CASSSRLAVGGVLVYEQYF.

There are many counts of this clonotype. This chain joins TRBV2 and TRBJ1-5, with a weak D call TRBD1 (5 bases). V lost 1 base and J lost 5, with 9 bases in between. The CDR3 loop spans 14 amino acids. Germline V lookup: CDR1 SNHLY, CDR2 FYNNEI. The CDR3 spells CASSEGGGYQPQHF. CDR3 in DNA: TGTGCCAGCAGTGAAGGCGGGGGGTATCAGCCCCAGCATTTT.

This clonotype has only a few counts. This CDR3 reads CSVEAQVNTEAFF. DNA for the CDR3: TGCAGCGTTGAAGCACAGGTGAACACTGAAGCTTTCTTT. The chain combines TRBV29-1 with TRBJ1-1; a weak D match, TRBD1 (5 bases). Germline CDR1 and CDR2: SQVTM and ANQGSEA. Trimming removed 1 base at V and 0 bases at J, with 6 bases between. CDR3 length: 13 amino acids.

This clonotype has at least ten counts. J is TRBJ1-1 and V is TRBV12-5, with D uncertain. CDR3 length: 12 residues. V was cut by 4 bases and J by 0 bases, with 3 bases left in between. From germline, CDR1 is LGHNT and CDR2 FRNRAP. CDR3 sequence reads: CASGSLNTEAFF. The CDR3 DNA reads as TGTGCTAGTGGTTCTCTGAACACTGAAGCTTTCTTT.

The CDR3 sequence is CASGTIRYEQYF. In nucleotides, the CDR3 is TGTGCCAGCGGGACAATCCGGTACGAGCAGTACTTC. The chain uses TRBV28 and TRBJ2-7, with D tentatively TRBD1 (6 bases). Trimming took 8 bases from V and 4 from J, leaving 12 bases between them. The CDR3 is made up of 12 amino acids. From germline, CDR1 is MDHEN and CDR2 SYDVKM.

This clonotype has a count of ten or more. The V gene is TRBV5-1, the J gene TRBJ1-5; perhaps TRBD1 as D (5 bases). The CDR3 is 14 residues long. Per germline, CDR1 SGHRS and CDR2 YFSETQ. V lost 4 bases and J 4 bases, leaving 12 bases between the germline ends. In DNA, the CDR3 is TGCGCCAGCAGCACCGGGACGTCAAATCAGCCCCAGCATTTT. Its protein is CASSTGTSNQPQHF.

This clonotype has just a few counts. A junction end diverges from the germline sequence, so it may reflect a read error. The CDR3 reads CASSALPDRAPSHLHF. The CDR3 DNA is TGTGCCAGCAGCGCCTTACCTGACAGGGCTCCTTCACACCTCCACTTT. The chain joins TRBV7-8 to TRBJ1-6, with 7 nucleotides matching TRBD1. Germline V gene data show CDR1 as SGHVS and CDR2 as FQNEAQ. The CDR3 spans 16 residues.

This clonotype was counted ten times or more. The chain is built from TRBV25-1 and TRBJ1-5, with no clear D. This CDR3 is 13 amino acids long. Germline-derived CDR1 and CDR2 are MGHDK and SYGVNS. Trimming pared 6 bases from V and 4 bases from J, leaving 10 bases between. CDR3 amino acids: CASSDTTNQPQHF. The CDR3 coding sequence is TGTGCCAGCAGCGATACGACTAATCAGCCCCAGCATTTT.

The chain joins TRBV10-2 to TRBJ1-2; D might be TRBD1 (5 bases). Per germline, CDR1 WSHSY and CDR2 SAAADI. CDR3 length equals 13 residues. V lost 0 bases to trimming and J lost 8 bases, with 10 bases between them. The DNA for the CDR3 is TGCGCCAGCAGTGAGTCTCAGGGCCTAGGCTACACCTTC. It specifies CASSESQGLGYTF.

The CDR3 DNA sequence: TGCGCCAGCAGCTTGTCGACAGGGGTGGGCGAGCAGTACTTC. This encodes CASSLSTGVGEQYF. The chain couples TRBV5-1 to TRBJ2-7; TRBD1 aligns across 8 bases. The CDR3 loop spans 14 amino acids. V dropped 1 base and J dropped 6; count of bases not matched to a gene: 6. Germline assignment: CDR1 SGHRS and CDR2 YFSETQ.

This clonotype was seen at least ten times. The gene calls are TRBV5-1 and TRBJ2-7; TRBD1 aligns across 8 bases. V lost 4 bases to trimming and J lost 6 bases; unmatched junction nucleotides: 6. Germline CDR1 is SGHRS and CDR2 is YFSETQ. The CDR3 totals 13 residues. CDR3 amino acids: CASSRDRLAEQYF. CDR3 bases: TGCGCCAGCAGCCGGGACAGGCTCGCCGAGCAGTACTTC.

This clonotype occurred many times. The chain combines TRBV6-1 with TRBJ1-2; no definite D call. CDR1 MNHNS and CDR2 SASEGT come from the germline V gene. The CDR3 has 15 amino acids. Trimming removed 1 base at V and 4 bases at J, with 13 bases between. The CDR3 bases are TGTGCCAGCAGTGAAGGGTGGAGTAGCGGCTATGGCTACACCTTC. This translates into CASSEGWSSGYGYTF.

This clonotype was observed many times. The chain joins TRBV12-3 or TRBV12-4 to TRBJ1-1; possible D gene TRBD1, 5 bases. Trimming cost V 5 bases and J 4 bases, with 20 bases left between them. The CDR3 extends over 16 amino acids. CDR3 sequence reads: CASSPWTGVGSTEAFF. As DNA, the CDR3 is TGTGCCAGCAGTCCCTGGACGGGGGTGGGTAGCACTGAAGCTTTCTTT.

The table lists this clonotype with many counts. The chain uses TRBV11-1 and TRBJ2-2; 7 positions agree with TRBD1. CDR1 and CDR2 (germline): SGHAT, FQDESV (reference sequence). After removal of 7 bases from V and 7 bases from J, the junction contained 18 bases not matched to a gene. This CDR3 comprises 17 residues. CDR3 amino acids: CASNSAKGAVNHGELFF. The CDR3 bases are TGTGCCAGCAACTCTGCCAAGGGGGCAGTTAATCACGGGGAGCTGTTTTTT. The full variable domain, rest sourced from reference TRBV11-1 and TRBJ2-2, is EAEVAQSPRYKITEKSQAVAFWCDPISGHATLYWYRQILGQGPELLVQFQDESVVDDSQLPKDRFSAERLKGVDSTLKIQPAELGDSAMYLCASNSAKGAVNHGELFFGEGSRLTVL.

This clonotype showed up many times. The chain links TRBV6-5 to TRBJ1-5; 7 bases align to TRBD1. The length of the CDR3 is 15 residues. Germline CDR1 is MNHEY and CDR2 is SVGAGI. After removal of 1 base from V and 4 bases from J, the junction contained 4 bases not matched to a gene. CDR3 sequence reads: CASSYYDRVNQPQHF. CDR3 nucleotides: TGTGCCAGCAGTTACTATGACAGGGTTAATCAGCCCCAGCATTTT.

This clonotype was found many times. V gene TRBV20-1 combines with J gene TRBJ1-1, with D tentatively TRBD1 (6 bases). The CDR3 runs to 11 residues. V was trimmed by 7 bases and J by 10 bases, leaving 16 bases between them. Germline V lookup: CDR1 DFQATT, CDR2 SNEGSKA (reference sequence). The CDR3 DNA is TGCAGTGTTCCGCGGGGGCTGGGAGCTTTCTTT. Translation gives CSVPRGLGAFF.

Concerning this clonotype: A read error may produce the germline difference seen at one junction end. The gene calls are TRBV9 and TRBJ1-1; 9 bases are shared with TRBD1. CDR3 length: 14 residues. Germline CDR1 is SGDLS and CDR2 is YYNGEE. The CDR3 reads CASSPRTGVTEACF. DNA for the CDR3: TGTGCCAGCAGCCCTCGGACAGGGGTCACTGAAGCTTGCTTT.

This clonotype was recorded many times. The genes are TRBV6-5 and TRBJ2-7; TRBD1 matches 12 bases. CDR3 size: 15 residues. V shed 4 bases and J 6 bases; nucleotides not matched to a gene: 7. In germline, CDR1 is MNHEY, CDR2 SVGAGI. The CDR3 DNA reads TGTGCCAGCAGTTTATCGGGACAGGGGGCCGGCGAGCAGTACTTC. This codes for CASSLSGQGAGEQYF.

In this sample, this clonotype turned up many times. This sequence joins TRBV12-3 or TRBV12-4 and TRBJ1-1; 8 nucleotides align to TRBD1. Trimming cost V 2 bases and J 6 bases; bases outside gene matches: 11. The CDR3 consists of 16 residues. Written as DNA, the CDR3 is TGTGCCAGCAGTTTACGGGGGCCGGACAGGGAGGCTGAAGCTTTCTTT. Its translation: CASSLRGPDREAEAFF.

The rearrangement links TRBV3-1 to TRBJ2-7; D is undetermined. Trimming shortened V by 1 base and J by 2 bases, and 9 bases separated the two germline ends. CDR1 and CDR2 from the germline V gene are LGHDT and YNNKEL (reference sequence). The CDR3 totals 14 residues. The CDR3 is CASSQARGAYEQYF. CDR3 bases: TGTGCCAGCAGCCAAGCCCGTGGGGCCTACGAGCAGTACTTC.

This clonotype came up a few times. A single base separates this from a much larger clone, so it may be a read error. This chain joins TRBV6-5 and TRBJ2-2, with TRBD2 identical over 7 bases. There are 15 residues in the CDR3. Germline CDR1 reads MNHEY; CDR2 reads SVGAGI. The chain's CDR3 is CASSYSGGYTVELFF. Here the CDR3 DNA reads TGTGCCAGCAGTTACTCGGGAGGGTACACCGTGGAGCTGTTTTTT.

The chain's CDR3 is CASSADVGAEAFF. In DNA form, the CDR3 reads TGTGCCAGCAGTGCAGACGTGGGCGCTGAAGCTTTCTTT. V is TRBV6-4 and J is TRBJ1-1; D remains unclear. Trimming took off 4 bases at V and 6 bases at J, with 12 bases between the two ends. Germline CDR1 and CDR2: MRHNA and SNTAGT. The CDR3 runs 13 residues.